This T cell receptor beta chain was captured by sequencing in a study of immune heterogeneity within non-small cell lung tumors. The TCR beta CDR3 region underwent multiplex PCR amplification with 32 V and 13 J primers. TCRdb re-derived calls from the multiplex PCR reads in MiXCR, one entry per CDR3 protein. The sample lists around 23,000 distinct CDR3 sequences; roughly 30% were seen once. This CDR3 is built from 13 residues. The V gene's germline CDR1 is MNHNS and CDR2 SASEGT. V lost 5 bases and J lost 7; bases outside the gene matches: 6. For each sample, template was approximately 640 ng of bulk tumor genomic DNA. Widely spaced biopsies, several per primary tumor, were obtained at surgery. Patients underwent curative surgery for non-small cell lung cancer (untreated and newly diagnosed). This clonotype was seen many times.

Sample: lung tumor tissue. This sequence originates from a man aged 40-55 years with non-small cell lung cancer. This sequence joins TRBV6-1 and TRBJ2-7, with 9 nucleotides matching TRBD1. CDR3 DNA sequence: TGTGCCAGCAGTCTCGGACAGGGGATTGAGCAGTACTTC. It translates to CASSLGQGIEQYF.